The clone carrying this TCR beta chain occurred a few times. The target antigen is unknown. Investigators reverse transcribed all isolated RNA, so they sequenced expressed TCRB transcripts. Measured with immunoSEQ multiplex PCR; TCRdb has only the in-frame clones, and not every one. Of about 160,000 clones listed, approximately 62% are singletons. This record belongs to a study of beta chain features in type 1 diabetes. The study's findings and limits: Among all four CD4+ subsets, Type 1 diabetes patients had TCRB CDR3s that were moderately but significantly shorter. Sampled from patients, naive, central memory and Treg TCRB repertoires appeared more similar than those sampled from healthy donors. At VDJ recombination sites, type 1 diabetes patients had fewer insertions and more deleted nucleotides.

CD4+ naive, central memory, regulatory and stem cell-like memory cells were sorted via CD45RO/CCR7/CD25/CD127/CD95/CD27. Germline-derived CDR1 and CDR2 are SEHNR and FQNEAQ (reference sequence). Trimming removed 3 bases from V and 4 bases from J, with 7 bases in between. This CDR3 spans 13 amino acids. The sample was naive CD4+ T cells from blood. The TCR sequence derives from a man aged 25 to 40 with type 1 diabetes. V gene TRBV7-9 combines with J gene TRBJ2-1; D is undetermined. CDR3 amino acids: CASSLISYNEQFF. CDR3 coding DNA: TGTGCCAGCAGCTTGATATCATACAATGAGCAGTTCTTC.